The clone carrying this T cell receptor beta chain was seen a few times. The sample comes from a study of T cell responses to AZD1222 COVID-19 vaccine. V lost 8 bases and J lost 7; bases outside the gene matches: 14. Germline V lookup: CDR1 SGHTA, CDR2 FQGNSA. The CDR3 is 15 amino acids. Here immunoSEQ multiplex PCR was the method, and the copy in TCRdb shows in-frame clones only, minus some. The sample lists more than 150,000 clones; about 87% were seen once. This sequence originates from an adult in good health. The material sequenced was peripheral blood, taken on day 0 of MenACWY control vaccination. The V gene is TRBV7-2, the J gene TRBJ2-3; 8 bases are shared with TRBD2. The CDR3 coding sequence is TGTGCCAGCGGACCAGGGGCGGGAGGCGTTAATACGCAGTATTTT. This sequence encodes CASGPGAGGVNTQYF.